This T cell receptor beta chain was found in a study of vaccination effects on CD4 cells after COVID-19. Profiling relied on immunoSEQ multiplex PCR, and the TCRdb table lists in-frame clones only, not all of them. The sample has tens of thousands of clones, 55% to 85% seen once. With V trimmed by 7 bases and J by 4 bases, 15 bases remained unmatched. The CDR3 extends over 16 amino acids. Germline values: CDR1 SGHTS, CDR2 YDEGEE. For this clone: Its antigen is currently unknown.

Study-wide results and caveats: The study had few convalescent patients and no early post-infection timepoints.

Peptide-pool stimulation followed by sequencing identified expanded antigen-specific CD4+ clonotypes in the ViraFEST assay. Cultured cells yielded isolated CD4+ T cells after approximately nine days. Everyone in the study got two shots of either the BNT162b2 or mRNA-1273 vaccine. The starting material was CD4+ T cells from PBMCs cultured with HCoV-229E spike peptides, obtained after COVID-19 vaccination. The clonotype originates from a human donor who received a COVID-19 vaccine. The chain couples TRBV5-8 to TRBJ2-3, with 7 bases that match TRBD2. The CDR3 DNA follows: TGTGCCAGCCCTCAGGCACTAGCGACTTTGCCAGATACGCAGTATTTT. Its translation is CASPQALATLPDTQYF.